A single TCR beta chain is shown here with its context. Its target is unknown. The sample comes from a study of PD-1 blockade in classical Hodgkin lymphoma. Whole-study results and caveats: Prior therapy or disease activity may underlie the repertoire differences, whose causes remain undefined. It was reported that newly diagnosed patients had less baseline TCR diversity than healthy donors. With CD4+ cells, TCR diversity rose significantly by C4D1, but not with CD8+ cells.

V lost 1 base and J 3 bases, leaving 10 bases between the germline ends. The CDR3 runs to 15 residues. Germline-derived CDR1 and CDR2 are SGHAT and FQNNGV. Every single patient, without exception, relapsed after autologous stem cell transplantation, and brentuximab vedotin exposure varied. It was by magnetic negative selection that CD4+ T cells were purified from thawed PBMCs. Complete response, partial response or progressive disease made up the best responses. Sequencing used immunoSEQ multiplex PCR; TCRdb keeps in-frame clones, though not all of them. The data contain 6,000 to 6,500 clones, 78% of them singletons.

Sequencing used CD4+ T cells from blood, obtained at baseline. The chain is built from TRBV11-2 and TRBJ1-5, with D uncertain. The sequence came from a human donor with classical Hodgkin lymphoma. DNA for the CDR3: TGTGCCAGCAGCTTAGGGCAGGACCACAATCAGCCCCAGCATTTT. This gives the protein CASSLGQDHNQPQHF. The entire variable domain, with the rest obtained from reference TRBV11-2 and TRBJ1-5, is as follows: EAGVAQSPRYKIIEKRQSVAFWCNPISGHATLYWYQQILGQGPKLLIQFQNNGVVDDSQLPKDRFSAERLKGVDSTLKIQPAKLEDSAVYLCASSLGQDHNQPQHFGDGTRLSIL.